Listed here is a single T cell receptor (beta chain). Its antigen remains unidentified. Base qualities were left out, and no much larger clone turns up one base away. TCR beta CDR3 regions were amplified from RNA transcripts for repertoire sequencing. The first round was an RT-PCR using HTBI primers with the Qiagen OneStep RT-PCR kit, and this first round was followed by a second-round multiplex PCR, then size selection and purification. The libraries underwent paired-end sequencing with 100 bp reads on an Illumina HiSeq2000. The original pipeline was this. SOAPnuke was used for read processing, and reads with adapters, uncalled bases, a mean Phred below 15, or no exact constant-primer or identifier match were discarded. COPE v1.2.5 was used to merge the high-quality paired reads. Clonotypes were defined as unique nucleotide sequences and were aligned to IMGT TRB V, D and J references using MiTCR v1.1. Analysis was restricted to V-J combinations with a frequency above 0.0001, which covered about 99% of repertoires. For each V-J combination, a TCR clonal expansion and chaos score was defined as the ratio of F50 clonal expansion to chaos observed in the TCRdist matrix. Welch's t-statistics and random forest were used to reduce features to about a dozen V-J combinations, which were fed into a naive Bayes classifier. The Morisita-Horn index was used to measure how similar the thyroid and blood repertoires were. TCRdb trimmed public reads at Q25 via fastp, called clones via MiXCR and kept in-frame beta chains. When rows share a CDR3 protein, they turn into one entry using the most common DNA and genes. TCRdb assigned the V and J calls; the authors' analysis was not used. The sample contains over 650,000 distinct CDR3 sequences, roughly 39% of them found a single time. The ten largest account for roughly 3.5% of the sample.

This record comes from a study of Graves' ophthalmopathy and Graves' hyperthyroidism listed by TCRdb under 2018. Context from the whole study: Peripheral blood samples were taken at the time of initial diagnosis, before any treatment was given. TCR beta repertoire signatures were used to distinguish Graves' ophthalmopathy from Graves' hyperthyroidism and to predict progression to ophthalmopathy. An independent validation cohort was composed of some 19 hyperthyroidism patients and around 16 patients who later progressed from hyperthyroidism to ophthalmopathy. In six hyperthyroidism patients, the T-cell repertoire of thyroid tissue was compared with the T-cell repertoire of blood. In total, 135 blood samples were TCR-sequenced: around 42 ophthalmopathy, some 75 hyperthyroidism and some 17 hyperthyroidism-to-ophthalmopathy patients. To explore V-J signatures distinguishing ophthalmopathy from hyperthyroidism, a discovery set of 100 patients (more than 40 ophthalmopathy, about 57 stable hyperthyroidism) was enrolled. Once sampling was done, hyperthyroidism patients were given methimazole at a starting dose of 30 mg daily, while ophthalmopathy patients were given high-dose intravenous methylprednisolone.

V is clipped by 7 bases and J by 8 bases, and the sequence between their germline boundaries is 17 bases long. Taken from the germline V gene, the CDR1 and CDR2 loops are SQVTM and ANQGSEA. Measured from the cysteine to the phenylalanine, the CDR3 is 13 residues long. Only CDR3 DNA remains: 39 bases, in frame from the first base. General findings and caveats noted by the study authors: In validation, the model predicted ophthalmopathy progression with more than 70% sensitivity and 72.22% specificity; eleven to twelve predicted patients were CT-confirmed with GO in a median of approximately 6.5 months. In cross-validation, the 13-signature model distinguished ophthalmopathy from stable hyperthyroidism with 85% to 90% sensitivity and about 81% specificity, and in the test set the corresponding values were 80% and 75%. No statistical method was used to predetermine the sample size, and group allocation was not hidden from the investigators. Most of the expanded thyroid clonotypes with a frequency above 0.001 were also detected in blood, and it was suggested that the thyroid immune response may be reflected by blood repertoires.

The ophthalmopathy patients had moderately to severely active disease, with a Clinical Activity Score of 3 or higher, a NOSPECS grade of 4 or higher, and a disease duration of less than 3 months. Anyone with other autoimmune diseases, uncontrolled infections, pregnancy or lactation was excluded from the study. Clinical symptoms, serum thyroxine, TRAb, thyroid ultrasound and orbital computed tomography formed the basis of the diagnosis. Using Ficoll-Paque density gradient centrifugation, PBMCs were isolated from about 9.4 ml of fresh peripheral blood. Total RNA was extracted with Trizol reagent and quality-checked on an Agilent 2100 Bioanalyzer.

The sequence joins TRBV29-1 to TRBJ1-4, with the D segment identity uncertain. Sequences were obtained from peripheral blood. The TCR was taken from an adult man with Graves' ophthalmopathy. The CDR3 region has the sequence CSATGQGGEKLFF. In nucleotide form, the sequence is TGCAGCGCCACCGGTCAAGGCGGGGAAAAACTGTTTTTT.